The T cell receptor (beta chain) described here comes from a study of Ad26.COV2.S vaccination and SARS-CoV-2 variants. Whole-study context: Once or twice, 56 days apart, Ad26.COV2.S was delivered intramuscularly.

Treatment denoted: roughly 18 received Ad26.COV2.S at low or high dose, single or two shots; about 5 received placebo; per-sample allocation not given. Sample collection was performed on day 63 after the first vaccine or placebo injection. After removal of 5 bases from V and 4 bases from J, the junction contained 7 bases not matched to a gene. The germline gives CDR1 SGHTA, CDR2 FQGTGA. The CDR3 is 16 amino acids. Produced via immunoSEQ multiplex PCR; TCRdb's table is partial and in-frame only. The sample has about 250,000 clones, approximately 90% seen once. The sample consisted of peripheral blood, taken in a trial of Ad26.COV2.S vaccine versus placebo. This receptor was identified in a person aged 18-65 years who received the Ad26.COV2.S COVID-19 vaccine or a placebo. The chain carries TRBV7-3 and TRBJ2-3, with 12 bases fitting TRBD2. CDR3 amino acids: CASSATSGGPSDTQYF. As DNA, the CDR3 is TGTGCCAGCAGCGCGACTAGCGGGGGACCTTCAGATACGCAGTATTTT.